Below, one T cell receptor (beta chain) is given with its context. Its antigen is still unknown. The data belong to a study of T cell responses to AZD1222 COVID-19 vaccine. Findings and limits, study-wide: Clonal diversity may have been underestimated, and the donors were mostly white British, with more females than males. Close to half of all spike-specific TCRs reportedly target regions of the variants that are unmutated. Without day 14 samples, only post-peak T cell repertoires were studied.

Libraries were prepared by immunoSEQ multiplex PCR; TCRdb keeps only in-frame clonotypes and omits some of them. The table records 80,000 to 95,000 clones, approximately 87% of them present only once. The CDR3 extends over 15 amino acids. The germline gives CDR1 SGHTA, CDR2 FQGNSA. The V gene lost 2 bases and the J gene lost 3 bases, with 11 bases spanning the gap. The TCR originated in an adult in good health. The sequencing here drew on peripheral blood, taken on day 0 of MenACWY control vaccination. The rearrangement links TRBV7-2 to TRBJ2-1; the D gene could be TRBD1 or TRBD2 (5 bases each). The CDR3 DNA reads TGTGCCAGCAGCTTATGGTCAGGGAGCTACAATGAGCAGTTCTTC. Amino acid sequence: CASSLWSGSYNEQFF.